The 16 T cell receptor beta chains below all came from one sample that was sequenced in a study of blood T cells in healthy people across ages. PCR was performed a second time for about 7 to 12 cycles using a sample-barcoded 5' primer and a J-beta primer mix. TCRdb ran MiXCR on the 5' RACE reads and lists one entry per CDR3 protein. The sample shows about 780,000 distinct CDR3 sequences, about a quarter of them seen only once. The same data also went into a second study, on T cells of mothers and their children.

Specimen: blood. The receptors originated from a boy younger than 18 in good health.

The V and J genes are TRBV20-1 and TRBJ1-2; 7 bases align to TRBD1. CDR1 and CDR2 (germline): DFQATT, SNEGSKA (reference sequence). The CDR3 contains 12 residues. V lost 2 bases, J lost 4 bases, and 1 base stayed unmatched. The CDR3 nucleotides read TGCAGTGCTAGACAGGGGGTCTATGGCTACACCTTC. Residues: CSARQGVYGYTF.

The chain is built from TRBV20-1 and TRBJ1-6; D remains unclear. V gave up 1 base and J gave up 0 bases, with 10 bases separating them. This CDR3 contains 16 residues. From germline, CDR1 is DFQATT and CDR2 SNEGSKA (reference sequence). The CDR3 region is CSARVSRSSYNSPLHF. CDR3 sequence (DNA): TGCAGTGCTAGAGTTAGCAGGAGCTCCTATAATTCACCCCTCCACTTT.

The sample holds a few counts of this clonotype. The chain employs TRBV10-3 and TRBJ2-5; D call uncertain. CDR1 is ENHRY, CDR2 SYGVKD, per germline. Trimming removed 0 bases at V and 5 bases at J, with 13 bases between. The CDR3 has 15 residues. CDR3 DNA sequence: TGTGCCATCAGTGAGTCGAATGGGTCTGGGGAGACCCAGTACTTC. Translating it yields CAISESNGSGETQYF.

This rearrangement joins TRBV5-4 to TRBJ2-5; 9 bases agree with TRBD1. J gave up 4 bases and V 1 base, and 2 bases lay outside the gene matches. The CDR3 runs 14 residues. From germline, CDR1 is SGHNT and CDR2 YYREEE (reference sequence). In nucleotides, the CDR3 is TGTGCCAGCAGCTTGTACAGGGGGCGAGAGACCCAGTACTTC. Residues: CASSLYRGRETQYF. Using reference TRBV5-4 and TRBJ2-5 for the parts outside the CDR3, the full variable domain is ETGVTQSPTHLIKTRGQQVTLRCSSQSGHNTVSWYQQALGQGPQFIFQYYREEENGRGNFPPRFSGLQFPNYSSELNVNALELDDSALYLCASSLYRGRETQYFGPGTRLLVL.

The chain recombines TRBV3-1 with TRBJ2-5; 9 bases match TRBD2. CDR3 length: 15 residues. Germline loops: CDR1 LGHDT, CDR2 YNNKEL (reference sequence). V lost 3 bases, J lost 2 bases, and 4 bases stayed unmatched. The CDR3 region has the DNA TGTGCCAGCAGCCAGTTTAGCGGGGGTCAAGAGACCCAGTACTTC. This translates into CASSQFSGGQETQYF.

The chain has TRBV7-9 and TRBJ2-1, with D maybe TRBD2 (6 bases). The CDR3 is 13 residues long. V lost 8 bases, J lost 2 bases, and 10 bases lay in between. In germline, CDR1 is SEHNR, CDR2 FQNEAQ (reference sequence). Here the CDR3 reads CASGEDPYNEQFF. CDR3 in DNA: TGTGCCAGCGGGGAGGACCCCTACAATGAGCAGTTCTTC.

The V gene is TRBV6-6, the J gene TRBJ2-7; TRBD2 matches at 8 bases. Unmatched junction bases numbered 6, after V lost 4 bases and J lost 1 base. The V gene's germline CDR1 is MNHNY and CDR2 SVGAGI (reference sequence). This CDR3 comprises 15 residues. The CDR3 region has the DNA TGTGCCAGCAGTTTTTCCACTAGCGGATCCTACGAGCAGTACTTC. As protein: CASSFSTSGSYEQYF.

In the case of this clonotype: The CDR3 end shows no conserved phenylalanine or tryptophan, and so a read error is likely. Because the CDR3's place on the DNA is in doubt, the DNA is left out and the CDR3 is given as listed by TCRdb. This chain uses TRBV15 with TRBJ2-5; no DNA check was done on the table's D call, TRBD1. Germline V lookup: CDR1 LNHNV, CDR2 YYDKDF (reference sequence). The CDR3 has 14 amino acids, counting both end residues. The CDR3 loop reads CATSRGANQETRYL.

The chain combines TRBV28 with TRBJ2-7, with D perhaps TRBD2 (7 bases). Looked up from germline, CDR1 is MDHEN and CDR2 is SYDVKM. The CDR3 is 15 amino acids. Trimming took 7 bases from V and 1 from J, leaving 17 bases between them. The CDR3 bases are TGTGCCAGCACAGTAGGGGGGGCGGGATCCTACGAGCAGTACTTC. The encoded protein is CASTVGGAGSYEQYF.

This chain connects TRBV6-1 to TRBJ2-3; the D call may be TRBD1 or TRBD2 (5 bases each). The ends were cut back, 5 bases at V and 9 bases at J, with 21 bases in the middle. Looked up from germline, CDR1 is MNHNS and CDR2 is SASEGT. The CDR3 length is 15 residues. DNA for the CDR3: TGTGCCAGCAGTCAAGTAGCGTGGGGGTTTCGGACGCAGTATTTT. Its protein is CASSQVAWGFRTQYF.

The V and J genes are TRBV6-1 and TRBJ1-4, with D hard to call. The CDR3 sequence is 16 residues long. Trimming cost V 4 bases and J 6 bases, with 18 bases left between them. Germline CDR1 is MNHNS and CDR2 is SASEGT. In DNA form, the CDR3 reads TGTGCCAGCAGTGCCCCGTGGGAGAAGAGGGATGAAAAACTGTTTTTT. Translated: CASSAPWEKRDEKLFF.

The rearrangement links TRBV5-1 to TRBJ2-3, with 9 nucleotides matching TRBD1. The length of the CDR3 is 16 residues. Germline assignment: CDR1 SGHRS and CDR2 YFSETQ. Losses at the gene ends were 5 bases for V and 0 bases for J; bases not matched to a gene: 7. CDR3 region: CASRTGGPASTDTQYF. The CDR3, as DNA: TGCGCCAGCAGAACAGGGGGCCCCGCTAGCACAGATACGCAGTATTTT.

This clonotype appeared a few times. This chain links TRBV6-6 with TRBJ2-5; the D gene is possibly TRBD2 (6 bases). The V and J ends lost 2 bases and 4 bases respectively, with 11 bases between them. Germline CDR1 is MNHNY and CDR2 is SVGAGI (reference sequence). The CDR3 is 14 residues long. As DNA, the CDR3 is TGTGCCAGCAGTTACCCGGGACTGGGAGAGACCCAGTACTTC. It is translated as CASSYPGLGETQYF.

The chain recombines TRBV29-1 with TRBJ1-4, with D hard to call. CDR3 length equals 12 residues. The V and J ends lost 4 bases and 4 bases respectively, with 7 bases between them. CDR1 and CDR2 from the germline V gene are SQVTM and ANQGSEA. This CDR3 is CSVGQLNEKLFF. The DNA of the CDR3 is TGCAGCGTTGGACAACTTAATGAAAAACTGTTTTTT.

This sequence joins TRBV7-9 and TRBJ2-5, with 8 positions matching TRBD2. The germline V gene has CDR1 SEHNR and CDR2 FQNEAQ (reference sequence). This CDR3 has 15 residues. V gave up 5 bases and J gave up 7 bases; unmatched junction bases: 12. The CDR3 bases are TGTGCCAGCAGCCCGGGACTAGGCGTTCCCTGGACCCAGTACTTC. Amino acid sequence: CASSPGLGVPWTQYF.

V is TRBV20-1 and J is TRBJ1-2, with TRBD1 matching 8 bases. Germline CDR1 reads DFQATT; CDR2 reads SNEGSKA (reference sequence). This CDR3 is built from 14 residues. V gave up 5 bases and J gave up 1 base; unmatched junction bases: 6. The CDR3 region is CSAEGTGLNYGYTF. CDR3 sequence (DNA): TGCAGTGCTGAGGGGACAGGACTTAACTATGGCTACACCTTC.